This T cell receptor (beta chain) is from a study of T-cell reconstitution after alpha-beta-depleted transplantation in children. Study results and limitations: Recipient T cells and thymic progenitors that survived were the source of the high TCRbeta diversity seen at day 60 in some patients. After transplant, at about two months, alpha-beta T cells were reportedly derived from several hundred expanded graft clones. T cells produced anew were the main source of T-cell counts and diversity one year after transplant.

As it was prepared, the TCRbeta library received unique molecular identifiers. TCRdb analysed the PCR reads with MiXCR anew, one entry per CDR3 protein. The sample gives fewer than 400,000 distinct CDR3 sequences, over 20% of which show up once; approximately 11% is in the top ten. Note on this clonotype: Its antigen is not known.

The CDR3 sequence is 15 residues long. Germline lookup yields CDR1 SGHTA and CDR2 FQGTGA. V dropped 3 bases and J dropped 0 bases, with 8 bases sitting between them. This sequence was found in a male patient aged 10-17 years who had a stem cell transplant for acute lymphoblastic leukemia, so the T cells may come from the graft donor. The sample here was PBMCs, mostly from graft donor cells, taken 180 days after TCRalphabeta/CD19-depleted stem cell transplant. The chain is built from TRBV7-3 and TRBJ2-2; tentative D call: TRBD1 (6 bases). The CDR3, as DNA: TGTGCCAGCAGCTTTCGGACAGCGAACACCGGGGAGCTGTTTTTT. Residues: CASSFRTANTGELFF.